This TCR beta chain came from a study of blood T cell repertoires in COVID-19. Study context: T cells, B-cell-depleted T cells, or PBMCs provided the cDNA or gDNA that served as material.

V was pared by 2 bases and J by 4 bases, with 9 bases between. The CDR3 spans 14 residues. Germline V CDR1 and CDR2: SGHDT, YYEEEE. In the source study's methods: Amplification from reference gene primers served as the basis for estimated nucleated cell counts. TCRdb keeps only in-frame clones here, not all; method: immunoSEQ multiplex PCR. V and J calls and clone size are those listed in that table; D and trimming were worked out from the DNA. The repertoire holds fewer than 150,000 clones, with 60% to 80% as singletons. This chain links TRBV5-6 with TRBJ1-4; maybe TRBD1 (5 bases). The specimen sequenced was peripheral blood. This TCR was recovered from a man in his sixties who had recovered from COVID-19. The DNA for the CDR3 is TGTGCCAGCAGCTTAGGAGGGGTTAATGAAAAACTGTTTTTT. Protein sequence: CASSLGGVNEKLFF.